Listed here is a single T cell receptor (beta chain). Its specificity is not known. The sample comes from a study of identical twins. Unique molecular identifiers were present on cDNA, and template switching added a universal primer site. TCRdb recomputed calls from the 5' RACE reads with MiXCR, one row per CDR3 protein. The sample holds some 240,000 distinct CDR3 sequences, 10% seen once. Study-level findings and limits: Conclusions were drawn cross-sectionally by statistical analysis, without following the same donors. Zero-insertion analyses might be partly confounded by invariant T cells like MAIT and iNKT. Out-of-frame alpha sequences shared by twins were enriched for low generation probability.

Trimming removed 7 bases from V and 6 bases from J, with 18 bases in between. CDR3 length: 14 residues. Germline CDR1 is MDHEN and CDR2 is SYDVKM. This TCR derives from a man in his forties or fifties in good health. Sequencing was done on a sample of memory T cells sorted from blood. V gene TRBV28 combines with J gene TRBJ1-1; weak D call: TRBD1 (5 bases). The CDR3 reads CASTLGVSRAEAFF. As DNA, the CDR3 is TGTGCCAGCACCCTGGGGGTGAGTCGGGCTGAAGCTTTCTTT.